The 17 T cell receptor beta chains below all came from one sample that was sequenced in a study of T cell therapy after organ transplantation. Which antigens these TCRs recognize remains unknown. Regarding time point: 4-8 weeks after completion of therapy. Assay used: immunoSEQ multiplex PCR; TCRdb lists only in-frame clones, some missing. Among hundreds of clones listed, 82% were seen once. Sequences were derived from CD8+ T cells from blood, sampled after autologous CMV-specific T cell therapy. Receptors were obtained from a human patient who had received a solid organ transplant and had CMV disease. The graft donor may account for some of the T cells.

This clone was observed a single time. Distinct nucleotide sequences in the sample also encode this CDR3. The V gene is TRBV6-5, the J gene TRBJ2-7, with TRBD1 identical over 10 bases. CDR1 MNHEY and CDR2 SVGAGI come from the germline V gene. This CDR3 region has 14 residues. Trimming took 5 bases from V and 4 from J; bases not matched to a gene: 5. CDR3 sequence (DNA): TGTGCCAGCAGTCCGGGACAGGGGATTTACGAGCAGTACTTC. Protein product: CASSPGQGIYEQYF.

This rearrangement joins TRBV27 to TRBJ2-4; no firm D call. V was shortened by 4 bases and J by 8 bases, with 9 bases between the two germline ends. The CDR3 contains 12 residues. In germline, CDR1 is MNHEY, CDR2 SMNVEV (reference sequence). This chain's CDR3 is CASSSMGDIQYF. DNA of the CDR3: TGTGCCAGCAGTTCTATGGGCGACATTCAGTACTTC.

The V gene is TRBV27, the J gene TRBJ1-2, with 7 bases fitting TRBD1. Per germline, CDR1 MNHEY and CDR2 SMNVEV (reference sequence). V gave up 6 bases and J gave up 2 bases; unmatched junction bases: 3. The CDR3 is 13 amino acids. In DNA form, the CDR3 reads TGTGCCAGCAGCTTGGGACAGAACTATGGCTACACCTTC. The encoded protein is CASSLGQNYGYTF.

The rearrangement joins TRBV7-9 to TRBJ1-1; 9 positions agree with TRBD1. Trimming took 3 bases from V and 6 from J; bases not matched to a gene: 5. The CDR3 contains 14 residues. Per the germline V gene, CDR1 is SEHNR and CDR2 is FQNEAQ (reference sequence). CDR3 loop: CASSLGTGMSEAFF. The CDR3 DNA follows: TGTGCCAGCAGCTTGGGGACAGGGATGTCTGAAGCTTTCTTT.

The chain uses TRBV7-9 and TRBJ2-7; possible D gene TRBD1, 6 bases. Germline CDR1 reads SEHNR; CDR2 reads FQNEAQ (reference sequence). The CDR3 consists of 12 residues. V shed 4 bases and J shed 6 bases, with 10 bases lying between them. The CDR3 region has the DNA TGTGCCAGCAGCTCACAGGGTCCCGAGCAGTACTTC. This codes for CASSSQGPEQYF.

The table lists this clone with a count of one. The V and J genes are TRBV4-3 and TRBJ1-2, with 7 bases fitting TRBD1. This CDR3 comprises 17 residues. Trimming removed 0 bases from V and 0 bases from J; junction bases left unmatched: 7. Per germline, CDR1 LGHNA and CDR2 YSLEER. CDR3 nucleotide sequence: TGCGCCAGCAGCCAAGATCAGGGGGTCCTCCCTAACTATGGCTACACCTTC. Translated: CASSQDQGVLPNYGYTF.

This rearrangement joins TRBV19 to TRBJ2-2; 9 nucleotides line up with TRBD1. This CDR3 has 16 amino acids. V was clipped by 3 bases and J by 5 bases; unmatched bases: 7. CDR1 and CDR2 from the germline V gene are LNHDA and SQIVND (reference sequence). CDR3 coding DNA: TGTGCCAGTAGTATTCCTAGGGACAGGGTGACCGGGGAGCTGTTTTTT. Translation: CASSIPRDRVTGELFF.

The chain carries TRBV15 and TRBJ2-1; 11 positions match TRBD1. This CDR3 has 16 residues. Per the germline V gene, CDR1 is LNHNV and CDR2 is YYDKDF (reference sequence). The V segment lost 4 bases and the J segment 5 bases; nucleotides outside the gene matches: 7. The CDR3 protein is CATSNPRDRGNNEQFF. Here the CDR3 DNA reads TGTGCCACCAGCAATCCCCGGGACAGGGGGAACAATGAGCAGTTCTTC.

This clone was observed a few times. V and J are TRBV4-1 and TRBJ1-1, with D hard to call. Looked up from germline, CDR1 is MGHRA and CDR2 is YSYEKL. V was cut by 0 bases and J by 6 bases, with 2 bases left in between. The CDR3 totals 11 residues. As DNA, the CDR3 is TGCGCCAGCAGCCAAGATTCTGAAGCTTTCTTT. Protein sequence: CASSQDSEAFF.

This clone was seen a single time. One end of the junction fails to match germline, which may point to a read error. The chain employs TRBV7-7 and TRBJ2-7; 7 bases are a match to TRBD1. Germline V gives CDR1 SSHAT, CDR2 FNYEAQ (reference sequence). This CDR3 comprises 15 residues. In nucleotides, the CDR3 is TGTGCTAGCAGCTTAGGTCCAGGGGGTTACTACGAGCAGTACTTC. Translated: CASSLGPGGYYEQYF.

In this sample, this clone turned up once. The DNA of the CDR3 is TGTGCCAGCAGTTCTGGACCGACCTACGAGCAGTACTTC. Translated: CASSSGPTYEQYF. The chain uses TRBV6-6 and TRBJ2-7, with D uncertain. Germline V CDR1 and CDR2: MNHNY, SVGAGI (reference sequence). Trimming removed 4 bases at V and 2 bases at J, with 9 bases between. The CDR3 consists of 13 residues.

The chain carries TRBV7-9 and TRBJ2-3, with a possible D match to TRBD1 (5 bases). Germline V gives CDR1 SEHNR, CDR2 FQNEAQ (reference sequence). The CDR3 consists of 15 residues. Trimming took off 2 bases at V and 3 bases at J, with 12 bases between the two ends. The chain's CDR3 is CASSLPQGLTDTQYF. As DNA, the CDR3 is TGTGCCAGCAGCTTACCCCAGGGCTTGACAGATACGCAGTATTTT.

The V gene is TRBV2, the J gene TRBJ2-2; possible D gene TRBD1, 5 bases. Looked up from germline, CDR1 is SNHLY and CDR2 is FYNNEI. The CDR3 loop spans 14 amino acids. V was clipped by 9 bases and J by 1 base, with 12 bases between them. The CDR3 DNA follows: TGTGCCAGAAGACAGCTGAGGAACACCGGGGAGCTGTTTTTT. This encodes CARRQLRNTGELFF.

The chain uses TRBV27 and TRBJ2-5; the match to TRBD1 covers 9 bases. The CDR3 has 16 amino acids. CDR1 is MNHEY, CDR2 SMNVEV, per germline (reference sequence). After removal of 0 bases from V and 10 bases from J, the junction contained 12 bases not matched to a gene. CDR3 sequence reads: CASSLSPGQGERSQYF. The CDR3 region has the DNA TGTGCCAGCAGTTTATCTCCGGGACAGGGCGAACGAAGCCAGTACTTC.

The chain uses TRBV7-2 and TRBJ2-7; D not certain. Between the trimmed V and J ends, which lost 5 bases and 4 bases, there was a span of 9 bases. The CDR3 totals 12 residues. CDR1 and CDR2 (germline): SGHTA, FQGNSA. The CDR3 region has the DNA TGTGCCAGCAGCCCAGAGAATTACGAGCAGTACTTC. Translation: CASSPENYEQYF.

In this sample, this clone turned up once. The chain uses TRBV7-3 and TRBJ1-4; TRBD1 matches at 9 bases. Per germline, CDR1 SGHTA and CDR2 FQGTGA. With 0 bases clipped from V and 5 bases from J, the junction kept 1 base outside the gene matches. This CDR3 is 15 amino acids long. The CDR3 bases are TGTGCCAGCAGCTTAACCGGGACAGGGAATGAAAAACTGTTTTTT. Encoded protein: CASSLTGTGNEKLFF.

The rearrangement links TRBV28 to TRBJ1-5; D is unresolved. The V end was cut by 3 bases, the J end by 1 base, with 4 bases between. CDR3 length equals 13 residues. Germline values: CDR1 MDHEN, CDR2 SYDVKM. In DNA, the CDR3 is TGTGCCAGCAGTTTGTCGAGCAATCAGCCCCAGCATTTT. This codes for CASSLSSNQPQHF.